This T cell receptor beta chain is drawn from a study of cytomegalovirus exposure and HLA in healthy donors. Germline V gene data show CDR1 as MNHEY and CDR2 as SMNVEV (reference sequence). The CDR3 length is 19 residues. Trimming took 2 bases from V and 2 from J; bases not matched to a gene: 10. Regarding the study as a whole: The authors listed around 150 TCR beta chains as cytomegalovirus-associated.

Points on this clone: As yet, its antigen is unknown.

This PCR relied on a set of 60 Vbeta primers and 13 Jbeta primers. Profiling relied on immunoSEQ multiplex PCR, and the TCRdb table lists in-frame clones only, not all of them. This sample has over 100,000 clones, with around 73% found just once. The clonotype was recovered from a man aged 35-49 years in good health and CMV-seronegative. The specimen sequenced was PBMCs. This chain links TRBV27 with TRBJ2-1; TRBD2 matches at 12 bases. The CDR3 sequence is CASSLRASGGALPYNEQFF. CDR3 bases: TGTGCCAGCAGTTTAAGGGCTAGCGGGGGGGCCCTCCCCTACAATGAGCAGTTCTTC.